Listed here are 22 T cell receptor beta chains from one sample, sequenced in a study of neurological immune-mediated disorders. TCRdb reanalysed the 5' RACE reads using MiXCR and keeps one entry per CDR3 protein. The table lists about 88,000 distinct CDR3 sequences, roughly 3.5% of them singletons. The sequenced sample was PBMCs. The receptors originated from a woman aged 18-35 years with multiple sclerosis.

This clonotype was seen at least ten times. The CDR3 protein is CSARVGGDTQYF. The DNA of the CDR3 is TGCAGTGCTAGAGTAGGAGGAGATACGCAGTATTTT. This chain joins TRBV20-1 and TRBJ2-3, with a weak D call TRBD2 (5 bases). Germline V lookup: CDR1 DFQATT, CDR2 SNEGSKA (reference sequence). The ends were cut back, 1 base at V and 5 bases at J, with 7 bases in the middle. The CDR3 has 12 amino acids.

At least ten counts were recorded for this clonotype. V gene TRBV20-1 combines with J gene TRBJ2-3, with D perhaps being TRBD1 or TRBD2 (7 bases each). From germline, CDR1 is DFQATT and CDR2 SNEGSKA (reference sequence). The CDR3 is made up of 16 amino acids. V shed 6 bases and J shed 2 bases, with 21 bases lying between them. The CDR3 sequence is CSAPRGGRAPTDTQYF. The CDR3 DNA is TGCAGTGCCCCCAGGGGGGGGAGGGCACCCACAGATACGCAGTATTTT.

In its sample, this clonotype was seen a few times. The chain is built from TRBV20-1 and TRBJ2-7; D is perhaps TRBD1 or TRBD2 (8 bases each). Germline V gene lookup returns CDR1 DFQATT and CDR2 SNEGSKA (reference sequence). This CDR3 has 14 residues. Trimming left V 5 bases short and J 1 base short, with 15 bases between. In DNA form, the CDR3 reads TGCAGTGCTGGACAGGGACTAGGGTCCTACGAGCAGTACTTC. Encoded protein: CSAGQGLGSYEQYF.

In this sample, this clonotype turned up many times. DNA for the CDR3: TGTGCCAGCATTTTTGGCCCAATGGATGAAAAACTGTTTTTT. Its protein product is CASIFGPMDEKLFF. This chain uses TRBV6-1 with TRBJ1-4; no reliable D call. The CDR3 runs 14 residues. CDR1 MNHNS and CDR2 SASEGT come from the germline V gene. The V end was cut by 7 bases, the J end by 6 bases, with 15 bases between.

This clonotype showed up many times. The CDR3 region has the DNA TGTGCCAGCAGCGCGCCGTCTGCTGGGGCCAACGTCCTGACTTTC. Residues: CASSAPSAGANVLTF. The genes are TRBV9 and TRBJ2-6, with D unclear. V dropped 3 bases and J dropped 2 bases, with 9 bases sitting between them. This CDR3 comprises 15 residues. Germline values: CDR1 SGDLS, CDR2 YYNGEE.

In its sample, this clonotype was seen many times. J is TRBJ2-5 and V is TRBV20-1; 12 bases fit TRBD2. The germline gives CDR1 DFQATT, CDR2 SNEGSKA (reference sequence). The CDR3 has 15 residues. V lost 5 bases and J lost 7; bases outside the gene matches: 11. The CDR3 reads CSARVLAGGRATQYF. The CDR3 nucleotides read TGCAGTGCTCGAGTACTAGCGGGGGGACGTGCGACCCAGTACTTC.

This clonotype occurred many times. The V call is TRBV5-1, the J call TRBJ2-5; D tentatively reads TRBD1 or TRBD2 (5 bases each). This CDR3 has 15 residues. Germline V gene sequence: CDR1 SGHRS, CDR2 YFSETQ. Between the trimmed V and J ends, which lost 2 bases and 4 bases, there was a span of 15 bases. CDR3 nucleotides: TGCGCCAGCAGCTTACCCGGGGCAGGGAGAGAGACCCAGTACTTC. It translates to CASSLPGAGRETQYF.

This clonotype has just a few counts. CDR3 nucleotide sequence: TGTGCCGCTAGACTAGCGGGCTCCTACAATGAGCAGTTCTTC. It is translated as CAARLAGSYNEQFF. V and J are TRBV30 and TRBJ2-1; 10 nucleotides match TRBD2. Per germline, CDR1 GTSNPN and CDR2 SVGIG (reference sequence). This CDR3 is built from 14 residues. V gave up 8 bases and J gave up 0 bases; unmatched junction bases: 4.

This clonotype appeared many times. The chain links TRBV5-1 to TRBJ2-6; a weak D match, TRBD2 (5 bases). CDR1 is SGHRS, CDR2 YFSETQ, per germline. This CDR3 comprises 13 residues. V lost 2 bases and J 7 bases, leaving 7 bases between the germline ends. In DNA, the CDR3 is TGCGCCAGCAGCTTCGCGGGCGCCAACGTCCTGACTTTC. Protein product: CASSFAGANVLTF.

This clonotype was detected ten times or more. The CDR3 loop reads CASSSYRGKNTEAFF. CDR3 nucleotide sequence: TGTGCCAGCAGCTCCTACAGGGGCAAGAACACTGAAGCTTTCTTT. The J gene is TRBJ1-1, the V gene TRBV11-2; 7 bases are shared with TRBD1. CDR1 and CDR2 from the germline V gene are SGHAT and FQNNGV. This CDR3 has 15 amino acids. The J segment lost 1 base and the V segment lost 4 bases, leaving 6 bases of the junction unmatched.

This clonotype was seen at least ten times. The chain uses TRBV7-9 and TRBJ2-1; 7 nucleotides match TRBD2. Germline values: CDR1 SEHNR, CDR2 FQNEAQ (reference sequence). V was pared by 5 bases and J by 2 bases, with 12 bases of the junction left unmatched. This CDR3 is 17 amino acids long. The CDR3, as DNA: TGTGCCAGCAGCCTACGCAGCGGGCTAGCGGCCTACAATGAGCAGTTCTTC. It encodes CASSLRSGLAAYNEQFF.

This clonotype appeared many times. The chain has TRBV20-1 and TRBJ2-4, with 11 positions matching TRBD1. CDR1 is DFQATT, CDR2 SNEGSKA, per germline (reference sequence). J gave up 8 bases and V 5 bases, and 8 bases lay outside the gene matches. This CDR3 has 14 residues. The CDR3 reads CSAESDRGRDIQYF. CDR3 DNA: TGCAGTGCTGAGTCGGACAGGGGGCGAGACATTCAGTACTTC.

This clonotype was observed many times. Germline and junction disagree at one end, which may indicate a read error. The CDR3 loop reads CSARDRFNTGELFF. The CDR3 nucleotides read TGCAGTGCCAGAGACAGATTCAACACCGGGGAGCTGTTTTTT. This sequence joins TRBV20-1 and TRBJ2-2; D perhaps matches TRBD1 (5 bases). Germline CDR1 and CDR2: DFQATT and SNEGSKA (reference sequence). The CDR3 extends over 14 amino acids.

This clonotype was counted between two and nine times. The J gene is TRBJ2-5, the V gene TRBV20-1; 7 bases match TRBD1. This CDR3 is 13 amino acids long. The V gene's germline CDR1 is DFQATT and CDR2 SNEGSKA (reference sequence). Trimming removed 0 bases from V and 3 bases from J; junction bases left unmatched: 1. The CDR3, as DNA: TGCAGTGCTAGAGATACAGGGGAAGAGACCCAGTACTTC. Its translation: CSARDTGEETQYF.

This clonotype was recorded many times. The V gene is TRBV7-9, the J gene TRBJ2-1; D is unclear. The CDR3 is 16 amino acids. CDR1 is SEHNR and CDR2 is FQNEAQ in the germline V gene (reference sequence). V lost 1 base, J lost 4 bases, and 14 bases lay in between. Here the CDR3 reads CASSLGGRNRYNEQFF. The CDR3 DNA follows: TGTGCCAGCAGCTTAGGCGGCAGAAATAGGTACAATGAGCAGTTCTTC.

This clonotype was detected many times. The chain has TRBV3-1 and TRBJ1-2; 7 bases are shared with TRBD1. Germline CDR1 and CDR2: LGHDT and YNNKEL (reference sequence). The CDR3 runs to 15 residues. The V gene end was trimmed by 4 bases and the J gene end by 2 bases; junction bases not matched to a gene: 7. The CDR3 nucleotides are TGTGCCAGCAGCCCCAGCCCGACAGGGAACTATGGCTACACCTTC. It codes for CASSPSPTGNYGYTF. The whole variable domain, filled in from reference TRBV3-1 and TRBJ1-2, reads DTAVSQTPKYLVTQMGNDKSIKCEQNLGHDTMYWYKQDSKKFLKIMFSYNNKELIINETVPNRFSPKSPDKAHLNLHINSLELGDSAVYFCASSPSPTGNYGYTFGSGTRLTVV.

This clonotype was counted at least ten times. The chain joins TRBV12-5 to TRBJ1-1, with 7 bases matching TRBD1. Germline CDR1 and CDR2: LGHNT and FRNRAP. V lost 7 bases to trimming and J lost 3 bases; unmatched junction nucleotides: 11. CDR3 length: 15 residues. The CDR3 reads CASARDSLRYTEAFF. In DNA form, the CDR3 reads TGTGCTAGTGCCCGGGACAGTTTGAGGTACACTGAAGCTTTCTTT.

This clonotype was found many times. This chain connects TRBV5-5 to TRBJ2-3; D might be TRBD1 (5 bases). V dropped 7 bases and J dropped 2 bases, with 14 bases sitting between them. Germline V CDR1 and CDR2: SGHKS, YYEKEE (reference sequence). The CDR3 extends over 14 amino acids. CDR3 nucleotide sequence: TGTGCCAGCCGGTTGGGGCTGATCACAGATACGCAGTATTTT. Translation: CASRLGLITDTQYF.

The sample holds many counts of this clonotype. The CDR3 DNA reads TGTGCCAGCAGCTTAGTAGACGGGGGGACAGATACGCAGTATTTT. It specifies CASSLVDGGTDTQYF. The V gene is TRBV7-8, the J gene TRBJ2-3; 7 nucleotides agree with TRBD2. This CDR3 contains 15 residues. J gave up 3 bases and V 1 base, and 4 bases lay outside the gene matches. Germline values: CDR1 SGHVS, CDR2 FQNEAQ.

This clonotype was seen many times. CDR3 residues: CASSLGQGKETQYF. The CDR3 DNA sequence: TGTGCCAGCAGTCTGGGACAGGGCAAAGAGACCCAGTACTTC. The J gene is TRBJ2-5, the V gene TRBV12-3 or TRBV12-4, with 9 bases fitting TRBD1. The CDR3 loop spans 14 amino acids. V was pared by 5 bases and J by 3 bases, with 4 bases of the junction left unmatched.

In this sample, this clonotype turned up many times. The rearrangement joins TRBV10-3 to TRBJ2-5; TRBD2 might be the D (6 bases). This CDR3 is built from 13 residues. The V gene lost 7 bases and the J gene lost 1 base, with 10 bases spanning the gap. Germline CDR1 reads ENHRY; CDR2 reads SYGVKD. The DNA for the CDR3 is TGTGCCATCACCTCGGGACTCCAAGAGACCCAGTACTTC. Its translation is CAITSGLQETQYF.

This clonotype was seen at least ten times. The V call is TRBV7-9, the J call TRBJ1-5, with D hard to call. The CDR3 covers 13 residues. V was cut by 5 bases and J by 5 bases, with 10 bases left in between. Germline V gene data show CDR1 as SEHNR and CDR2 as FQNEAQ (reference sequence). The CDR3 loop is CASSADGYQPQHF. CDR3 nucleotide sequence: TGTGCCAGCAGCGCCGACGGATATCAGCCCCAGCATTTT.